Listed below are T cell receptor beta chains from one sample, sequenced in a study of control samples from healthy donors and cancer patients. Assay used: immunoSEQ multiplex PCR; TCRdb lists only in-frame clones, some missing. The sample includes about 220,000 clones, around 94% of them seen just once. Sequenced sample: blood. These TCRs come from a man in his fifties in good health. The CDR3 runs from the conserved cysteine through the conserved F or W. A D gene is named only where the DNA matches it firmly. Part of the rows lack a size; the others show once, few, many or a class for expanded clones.

. | TRBJ1-1 | . | TRBV5-1 | CASSLVGVNTEAFF | TGCGCCAGCAGCCTAGTAGGGGTGAACACTGAAGCTTTCTTT
few | TRBJ2-5 | . | TRBV7-9 | CASSFGSSNQETQYF | TGTGCCAGCAGCTTTGGCAGTTCGAACCAAGAGACCCAGTACTTC
. | TRBJ2-7 | . | TRBV6-6 | CASSSHPSEGAYEQYF | TGTGCCAGCAGTTCCCATCCCTCCGAGGGCGCCTACGAGCAGTACTTC
. | TRBJ1-1 | . | TRBV10-2 | CASSEGANTEAFF | TGCGCCAGCAGTGAAGGGGCGAACACTGAAGCTTTCTTT
. | TRBJ2-3 | . | TRBV7-3 | CASSTGTTGGQYF | TGTGCCAGCAGCACCGGGACGACTGGGGGGCAGTATTTT
. | TRBJ1-6 | TRBD1 | TRBV5-5 | CASRSGTGGSPLHF | TGTGCCAGCAGGTCGGGAACAGGGGGTTCACCCCTCCACTTT
. | TRBJ2-5 | . | TRBV9 | CASSVGAFPETQYF | TGTGCCAGCAGCGTAGGAGCGTTCCCAGAGACCCAGTACTTC
. | TRBJ2-5 | . | TRBV7-9 | CASSLVSIGVQETQYF | TGTGCCAGCAGCTTAGTGTCTATCGGGGTTCAAGAGACCCAGTACTTC
. | TRBJ1-5 | . | TRBV28 | CASRQQRGSSNQPQHF | TGTGCCAGCAGACAACAGAGGGGTAGTAGCAATCAGCCCCAGCATTTT
. | TRBJ1-1 | . | TRBV12-5 | CASGLAPVTEAFF | TGTGCTAGTGGCCTAGCTCCGGTGACTGAAGCTTTCTTT
. | TRBJ1-1 | . | TRBV18 | CASSPNPPGRDTEAFF | TGTGCCAGCTCACCTAATCCCCCGGGACGGGACACTGAAGCTTTCTTT
. | TRBJ1-2 | . | TRBV6-5 | CASKGGSLGYTF | TGTGCCAGCAAGGGGGGATCCCTAGGCTACACCTTC
. | TRBJ2-5 | . | TRBV2 | CASSRGPALETQYF | TGTGCCAGCAGCAGGGGCCCCGCGCTCGAGACCCAGTACTTC
. | TRBJ1-5 | . | TRBV28 | CASGGTNNQPQHF | TGTGCCAGCGGGGGGACAAATAATCAGCCCCAGCATTTT
. | TRBJ2-5 | . | TRBV3-1/TRBV3-2 | CASSQDTQYF | TGTGCCAGCAGCCAAGACACCCAGTACTTC
. | TRBJ1-6 | . | TRBV4-1 | CASSQVLAKVWGSPLHF | TGCGCCAGCAGCCAAGTCCTGGCGAAGGTTTGGGGATCACCCCTCCACTTT
. | TRBJ2-7 | . | TRBV6-4 | CASSAVSQIYEQYF | TGTGCCAGCAGTGCTGTCAGCCAGATTTACGAGCAGTACTTC
once | TRBJ1-1 | . | TRBV21-1 | CASSPLQGVNTEAFF | TGTGCCAGCAGCCCTTTACAGGGGGTGAACACTGAAGCTTTCTTT
. | TRBJ2-7 | . | TRBV30 | CAWSGTVYEQYF | TGTGCCTGGAGTGGAACAGTCTACGAGCAGTACTTC
few | TRBJ1-6 | . | TRBV15 | CATSPAGGFSGSPLHF | TGTGCCACCAGCCCAGCGGGCGGTTTTTCGGGTTCACCCCTCCACTTT
. | TRBJ2-2 | . | TRBV5-4 | CASSLGEYSTGELFF | TGTGCCAGCAGCTTGGGAGAGTATAGCACCGGGGAGCTGTTTTTT
. | TRBJ1-2 | TRBD1 | TRBV5-1 | CASSSTPPGQGYGYTF | TGCGCCAGCAGCTCGACCCCCCCGGGACAGGGGTATGGCTACACCTTC
. | TRBJ1-5 | . | TRBV6-5 | CASKLSNQPQHF | TGTGCCAGCAAACTTAGCAATCAGCCCCAGCATTTT
. | TRBJ1-6 | . | TRBV2 | CAGRGMRDSPLHF | TGTGCCGGAAGGGGGATGAGGGATTCACCCCTCCACTTT
. | TRBJ1-1 | TRBD1 | TRBV30 | CAWRDRADTEAFF | TGTGCCTGGAGGGACAGGGCGGACACTGAAGCTTTCTTT
. | TRBJ1-2 | . | TRBV28 | CASSLSASWGYTF | TGTGCCAGCAGTTTAAGCGCCAGCTGGGGCTACACCTTC
. | TRBJ2-2 | . | TRBV4-1 | CASSQGQERGELFF | TGCGCCAGCAGCCAAGGACAGGAGAGGGGGGAGCTGTTTTTT
. | TRBJ2-7 | . | TRBV6-6 | CASSYSTGKKPYEQYF | TGTGCCAGCAGTTACTCTACAGGGAAAAAACCCTACGAGCAGTACTTC
. | TRBJ1-2 | . | TRBV15 | CATSRGGGLYGYTF | TGTGCCACCAGCAGAGGCGGGGGCCTCTATGGCTACACCTTC
. | TRBJ2-7 | TRBD1 | TRBV5-1 | CASSLVTGTTYEQYF | TGCGCCAGCAGCTTGGTGACAGGGACCACCTACGAGCAGTACTTC
. | TRBJ1-3 | TRBD1 | TRBV11-2 | CASSQLTGVGNTIYF | TGTGCCAGCAGCCAATTGACAGGGGTGGGAAACACCATATATTTT
. | TRBJ1-1 | . | TRBV6-5 | CASSLSWGYTEAFF | TGTGCCAGCAGTTTGTCATGGGGATACACTGAAGCTTTCTTT
. | TRBJ1-4 | . | TRBV19 | CASSISGEKLFF | TGTGCCAGTAGTATTAGTGGAGAAAAACTGTTTTTT
. | TRBJ1-2 | TRBD1 | TRBV5-1 | CASSLEGQGVGAGYGYTF | TGCGCCAGCAGCTTGGAGGGACAGGGGGTCGGAGCCGGCTATGGCTACACCTTC
. | TRBJ1-5 | . | TRBV7-2 | CASSLVGSQGNQPQHF | TGTGCCAGCAGCTTAGTTGGGTCCCAGGGCAATCAGCCCCAGCATTTT
. | TRBJ2-5 | TRBD2 | TRBV15 | CATTSPAGGQETQYF | TGTGCCACCACTTCGCCGGCGGGGGGTCAAGAGACCCAGTACTTC
once | TRBJ2-1 | . | TRBV7-3 | CASSPRKSNEQFF | TGTGCCAGCAGCCCTAGAAAATCCAATGAGCAGTTCTTC
. | TRBJ2-5 | . | TRBV5-1 | CASSFRDVSLQETQYF | TGCGCCAGCAGCTTCAGGGACGTCTCCCTCCAAGAGACCCAGTACTTC
. | TRBJ2-2 | TRBD2 | TRBV5-1 | CASSLLAGGAGTGELFF | TGCGCCAGCAGCTTACTAGCGGGGGGAGCTGGCACCGGGGAGCTGTTTTTT
. | TRBJ1-5 | . | TRBV24-1 | CATGGSGGNNQPQHF | TGTGCCACCGGGGGGTCGGGGGGCAACAATCAGCCCCAGCATTTT
. | TRBJ2-2 | . | TRBV7-7 | CASSLVGGDTGELFF | TGTGCTAGCAGCTTAGTTGGGGGAGACACCGGGGAGCTGTTTTTT
. | TRBJ2-3 | TRBD1 | TRBV5-6 | CASSGGQGGFFGTQYF | TGTGCCAGCAGCGGTGGACAGGGGGGTTTTTTCGGTACGCAGTATTTT
few | TRBJ2-7 | . | TRBV5-1 | CASSLGTVQSYEQYF | TGCGCCAGCAGCTTGGGGACAGTCCAATCGTACGAGCAGTACTTC
. | TRBJ2-6 | . | TRBV25-1 | CASSDTRGANVLTF | TGTGCCAGCAGTGACACACGGGGGGCCAACGTCCTGACTTTC
once | TRBJ1-2 | TRBD1 | TRBV28 | CASRLPAGTGTYGYTF | TGTGCCAGCAGACTCCCGGCCGGGACAGGGACCTATGGCTACACCTTC
once | TRBJ2-1 | TRBD2 | TRBV16 | CASSPPQAGGRRQFF | TGTGCCAGCAGCCCCCCCCAAGCGGGGGGGCGGCGGCAGTTCTTC
. | TRBJ2-7 | . | TRBV5-6 | CASSFGLDFREQYF | TGTGCCAGCAGCTTTGGGCTAGACTTCAGAGAGCAGTACTTC
. | TRBJ1-5 | . | TRBV6-5 | CASGVNQPQHF | TGTGCCAGCGGGGTCAATCAGCCCCAGCATTTT
once | TRBJ2-5 | TRBD1 | TRBV19 | CASSMGSGQPLETQYF | TGTGCCAGTAGTATGGGATCGGGACAGCCTTTGGAGACCCAGTACTTC
. | TRBJ1-4 | TRBD1 | TRBV5-1 | CASRALGGTNEKLFF | TGCGCCAGCAGGGCTTTAGGGGGCACTAATGAAAAACTGTTTTTT
. | TRBJ1-2 | . | TRBV28 | CASKTYTLLNYGYTF | TGTGCCAGCAAGACATACACCCTCCTTAACTATGGCTACACCTTC
. | TRBJ1-2 | . | TRBV3-1/TRBV3-2 | CASSQTVSGYTF | TGTGCCAGCAGCCAGACAGTCTCTGGCTACACCTTC
. | TRBJ2-5 | . | TRBV4-1 | CASSQVTYQETQYF | TGCGCCAGCAGCCAAGTTACTTACCAAGAGACCCAGTACTTC
. | TRBJ2-7 | TRBD1 | TRBV10-3 | CAISGGQGAPYEQYF | TGTGCCATCAGTGGGGGACAGGGGGCACCCTACGAGCAGTACTTC
. | TRBJ2-7 | . | TRBV9 | CASSAFPTLYEQYF | TGTGCCAGCAGCGCTTTCCCCACCCTCTACGAGCAGTACTTC
. | TRBJ1-3 | . | TRBV5-1 | CASSLSQGSTGNTIYF | TGCGCCAGCAGCTTGTCCCAGGGTTCGACTGGAAACACCATATATTTT
. | TRBJ1-5 | . | TRBV2 | CASMGTGRGNQPQHF | TGTGCCAGCATGGGGACGGGCAGGGGTAATCAGCCCCAGCATTTT
. | TRBJ1-3 | . | TRBV7-2 | CASSPSPRVGTIYF | TGTGCCAGCAGCCCATCCCCCCGGGTGGGCACCATATATTTT